Below, 27 T cell receptor beta chains from the same sample are listed, as sequenced in a study of spatial heterogeneity in lung cancer. MiXCR, applied by TCRdb to the 5' RACE reads, yields one record per CDR3 protein. The repertoire holds more than 80,000 distinct CDR3 sequences, with around 12% as singletons. Time point denoted: sample taken at primary tumor resection. In each case, whole RNA from tumor, nontumor lung or frozen PBMC was sequenced unsorted. This sample comprised PBMCs, obtained at surgery. The receptors were gathered from a male donor with early-stage non-small cell lung cancer.

This clonotype was observed a handful of times. The rearrangement uses TRBV5-1 and TRBJ2-7; D is perhaps TRBD1 (6 bases). The length of the CDR3 is 13 residues. Germline loops: CDR1 SGHRS, CDR2 YFSETQ. V gave up 1 base and J gave up 5 bases, with 10 bases separating them. The CDR3 DNA follows: TGCGCCAGCAGCTTGACAGGGATGGACGAGCAGTACTTC. Translation gives CASSLTGMDEQYF.

The rearrangement uses TRBV25-1 and TRBJ2-3; no clear D gene. The CDR3 extends over 13 amino acids. The ends were cut back, 4 bases at V and 6 bases at J, with 11 bases in the middle. Germline V gene sequence: CDR1 MGHDK, CDR2 SYGVNS. The CDR3 nucleotides are TGTGCCAGCAGTGGTCAGGTTCTGGATACGCAGTATTTT. This encodes CASSGQVLDTQYF. Full variable domain (outside the CDR3, taken from reference TRBV25-1 and TRBJ2-3): EADIYQTPRYLVIGTGKKITLECSQTMGHDKMYWYQQDPGMELHLIHYSYGVNSTEKGDLSSESTVSRIRTEHFPLTLESARPSHTSQYLCASSGQVLDTQYFGPGTRLTVL.

This clonotype showed up just a few times. The chain uses TRBV7-9 and TRBJ2-3; D is unresolved. Trimming removed 10 bases at V and 0 bases at J, with 11 bases between. The CDR3 totals 13 residues. CDR1 and CDR2 (germline): SEHNR, FQNEAQ (reference sequence). CDR3 bases: TGTGCCACCACGTATGCTAGCACAGATACGCAGTATTTT. Its translation: CATTYASTDTQYF.

This rearrangement joins TRBV27 to TRBJ1-1, with 7 bases matching TRBD1. There are 15 residues in the CDR3. The junction had 7 bases not matched to a gene; V was cut back by 4 bases and J by 2 bases. Germline loops: CDR1 MNHEY, CDR2 SMNVEV (reference sequence). Here the CDR3 DNA reads TGTGCCAGCAGTTACAGGGGCCGCATTAACACTGAAGCTTTCTTT. Protein sequence: CASSYRGRINTEAFF.

The genes are TRBV5-4 and TRBJ2-7, with D perhaps matching TRBD2 (5 bases). The CDR3 covers 13 residues. Trimming cost V 4 bases and J 5 bases, with 13 bases left between them. Per germline, CDR1 SGHNT and CDR2 YYREEE (reference sequence). The CDR3 spells CASSPGLKDEQYF. CDR3 DNA: TGTGCCAGCAGCCCTGGACTTAAGGACGAGCAGTACTTC.

This clonotype was recorded at least ten times. V gene TRBV28 combines with J gene TRBJ2-5; D ambiguous. The V and J ends lost 5 bases and 3 bases respectively, with 4 bases between them. This CDR3 is built from 11 residues. The germline V gene has CDR1 MDHEN and CDR2 SYDVKM. The CDR3 region has the DNA TGTGCCAGCAGTCCAAAAGAGACCCAGTACTTC. Protein product: CASSPKETQYF.

This clonotype was seen many times. The chain recombines TRBV28 with TRBJ1-1; tentative D call: TRBD1 (5 bases). The CDR3 spans 12 residues. The V and J ends lost 6 bases and 3 bases respectively, with 8 bases between them. Per germline, CDR1 MDHEN and CDR2 SYDVKM. CDR3 region: CASRWGDTEAFF. CDR3 bases: TGTGCCAGCAGATGGGGGGACACTGAAGCTTTCTTT.

V usage is TRBV29-1 and J usage is TRBJ2-7; TRBD1 matches at 8 bases. V lost 6 bases and J lost 2; bases outside the gene matches: 6. This CDR3 comprises 13 residues. Per germline, CDR1 SQVTM and CDR2 ANQGSEA. CDR3 sequence reads: CSVRTGYTYEQYF. The CDR3 bases are TGCAGCGTAAGGACAGGGTATACCTACGAGCAGTACTTC.

This clonotype was seen more than once but under ten times. CDR3 protein: CASRTGHNEQYF. CDR3 sequence (DNA): TGTGCCAGCAGGACAGGGCACAACGAGCAGTACTTC. This sequence joins TRBV27 and TRBJ2-7; TRBD1 matches 7 bases. The J segment lost 5 bases and the V segment lost 6 bases, leaving 4 bases of the junction unmatched. Germline lookup yields CDR1 MNHEY and CDR2 SMNVEV (reference sequence). There are 12 residues in the CDR3.

This clonotype has more than one count but fewer than ten. The chain recombines TRBV29-1 with TRBJ2-3, with 9 bases aligning to TRBD2. This CDR3 spans 14 amino acids. V lost 4 bases, J lost 5 bases, and 7 bases stayed unmatched. Germline lookup yields CDR1 SQVTM and CDR2 ANQGSEA. The CDR3 sequence: CSVAIAGVVDTQYF. For the CDR3, the DNA is TGCAGCGTTGCCATAGCGGGAGTGGTAGATACGCAGTATTTT.

This clonotype was detected once. This rearrangement joins TRBV2 to TRBJ1-1; possibly TRBD1 for D (5 bases). The V end lost 3 bases, the J end lost 10 bases, and 9 bases lay between the germline ends. This CDR3 has 11 amino acids. In germline, CDR1 is SNHLY, CDR2 FYNNEI. The CDR3 here is CASSEIGGAFF. DNA for the CDR3: TGTGCCAGCAGTGAGATCGGGGGAGCTTTCTTT.

J is TRBJ1-3 and V is TRBV15; 10 nucleotides line up with TRBD1. Unmatched junction bases numbered 4, after V lost 6 bases and J lost 2 bases. Germline V CDR1 and CDR2: LNHNV, YYDKDF (reference sequence). The CDR3 is 15 residues long. The CDR3 here is CATSRDRGPGNTIYF. As DNA, the CDR3 is TGTGCCACCAGTCGCGACAGGGGGCCTGGAAACACCATATATTTT.

V is TRBV7-2 and J is TRBJ2-3; D not certain. This CDR3 is 14 amino acids long. The V gene lost 3 bases and the J gene lost 2 bases, with 9 bases spanning the gap. From germline, CDR1 is SGHTA and CDR2 FQGNSA. The CDR3: CASSFDTSTDTQYF. In DNA, the CDR3 is TGTGCCAGCAGCTTCGACACGTCCACAGATACGCAGTATTTT.

DNA for the CDR3: TGCGCCAGCAGCGAGGACGGCACAGATACGCAGTATTTT. Residues: CASSEDGTDTQYF. The chain uses TRBV5-1 and TRBJ2-3; D gene ambiguous. The germline V gene has CDR1 SGHRS and CDR2 YFSETQ. V was clipped by 4 bases and J by 1 base, with 7 bases between them. The length of the CDR3 is 13 residues.

This clonotype has at least ten counts. The rearrangement joins TRBV29-1 to TRBJ2-3; 12 bases line up with TRBD2. Trimming removed 6 bases from V and 1 base from J; junction bases left unmatched: 5. This CDR3 contains 15 residues. The germline V gene encodes CDR1 SQVTM and CDR2 ANQGSEA. The CDR3 nucleotides read TGCAGCGTGGAACGGACTAGCGGGGGCACAGATACGCAGTATTTT. Translating gives CSVERTSGGTDTQYF.

This clonotype was observed a handful of times. This chain uses TRBV11-2 with TRBJ2-3; 8 nucleotides match TRBD2. Germline V gives CDR1 SGHAT, CDR2 FQNNGV. With 8 bases clipped from V and 0 bases from J, the junction kept 7 bases outside the gene matches. This CDR3 has 15 residues. As DNA, the CDR3 is TGTGCCAGCTGCCGGGGGGGGACTAGCACAGATACGCAGTATTTT. Translating gives CASCRGGTSTDTQYF.

This clonotype was counted between two and nine times. The CDR3 region is CASSLLGAGETQYF. CDR3 bases: TGTGCCAGCAGCTTACTAGGGGCTGGAGAGACCCAGTACTTC. The V call is TRBV7-3, the J call TRBJ2-5; D might be TRBD1 (5 bases). Germline V gives CDR1 SGHTA, CDR2 FQGTGA. The CDR3 is 14 amino acids. V lost 2 bases and J 4 bases, leaving 11 bases between the germline ends.

There are many counts of this clonotype. The J gene is TRBJ2-5, the V gene TRBV7-2, with 7 bases identical to TRBD1. Trimming took 5 bases from V and 1 from J; bases not matched to a gene: 1. The CDR3 loop spans 13 amino acids. Germline V lookup: CDR1 SGHTA, CDR2 FQGNSA. CDR3 residues: CASSGDSQETQYF. The CDR3 DNA reads as TGTGCCAGCAGCGGGGACAGCCAAGAGACCCAGTACTTC.

This clonotype was observed at least ten times. At one end the junction does not follow the germline gene, possibly because of a read error. The chain uses TRBV7-3 and TRBJ2-1, with a tentative D call TRBD2 (6 bases). Germline-derived CDR1 and CDR2 are SGHTA and FQGTGA. The CDR3 is 15 residues long. The CDR3 is CASSLTGGTSNEQFF. The CDR3 nucleotides read TGTGCCAGCAGCCTAACTGGGGGGACGAGTAATGAGCAGTTCTTC.

This clonotype was detected only a few times. The V gene is TRBV18, the J gene TRBJ2-7; TRBD1 agrees at 7 bases. Germline lookup yields CDR1 KGHSH and CDR2 LQKENI. The CDR3 runs to 12 residues. V lost 6 bases to trimming and J lost 2 bases; unmatched junction nucleotides: 1. Here the CDR3 reads CASSGTAYEQYF. DNA for the CDR3: TGTGCCAGCTCGGGGACAGCCTACGAGCAGTACTTC.

DNA of the CDR3: TGTGCCAGCTCACCCCTGGAGATTAGGGAGACCCAGTACTTC. This encodes CASSPLEIRETQYF. The chain combines TRBV18 with TRBJ2-5; no firm D call. The germline V and J ends were trimmed by 3 bases and 5 bases, with 13 bases remaining between them. The germline CDR1 and CDR2 sequences are KGHSH and LQKENI. The CDR3 spans 14 residues.

The genes are TRBV7-2 and TRBJ2-1, with no clear D. CDR1 is SGHTA and CDR2 is FQGNSA in the germline V gene. The V end lost 2 bases, the J end lost 11 bases, and 13 bases lay between the germline ends. The CDR3 is made up of 13 amino acids. This chain's CDR3 is CASSLSLGKKQFF. CDR3 in DNA: TGTGCCAGCAGCTTATCCTTGGGGAAAAAGCAGTTCTTC.

The J gene is TRBJ1-1, the V gene TRBV4-3; D is ambiguous. Germline values: CDR1 LGHNA, CDR2 YSLEER. Deletions cut 1 base from V and 10 bases from J, with 13 bases between. The CDR3 covers 13 residues. CDR3 protein: CASSQGYHDGAFF. DNA for the CDR3: TGCGCCAGCAGCCAAGGGTACCACGATGGAGCTTTCTTT.

V usage is TRBV7-9 and J usage is TRBJ2-1; 8 bases fit TRBD2. The germline V gene encodes CDR1 SEHNR and CDR2 FQNEAQ (reference sequence). This CDR3 region has 17 residues. V shed 1 base and J 3 bases; nucleotides not matched to a gene: 8. Written as DNA, the CDR3 is TGTGCCAGCAGCTTAGAGGGGAGCGGGAGATTCTACAATGAGCAGTTCTTC. Its protein is CASSLEGSGRFYNEQFF. Combining the CDR3 with reference TRBV7-9 and TRBJ2-1 gives the whole variable domain DTGVSQNPRHKITKRGQNVTFRCDPISEHNRLYWYRQTLGQGPEFLTYFQNEAQLEKSRLLSDRFSAERPKGSFSTLEIQRTEQGDSAMYLCASSLEGSGRFYNEQFFGPGTRLTVL.

This clonotype was detected ten times or more. The chain recombines TRBV24-1 with TRBJ2-1; a possible D gene is TRBD1 (6 bases). Germline CDR1 KGHDR, CDR2 SFDVKD. The V end lost 3 bases, the J end lost 2 bases, and 10 bases lay between the germline ends. The CDR3 consists of 15 residues. In nucleotides, the CDR3 is TGTGCCACCAGTGATGCCCAGGGGACCTACAATGAGCAGTTCTTC. It translates to CATSDAQGTYNEQFF.

The table lists this clonotype with a few counts. The chain joins TRBV6-6 to TRBJ2-5; 8 nucleotides match TRBD1. The trim removed 6 bases at V and 5 bases at J, leaving 8 bases unmatched. In germline, CDR1 is MNHNY, CDR2 SVGAGI (reference sequence). The CDR3 loop spans 14 amino acids. CDR3: CASREAGGKETQYF. In nucleotides, the CDR3 is TGTGCCAGCAGAGAAGCAGGGGGCAAGGAGACCCAGTACTTC.

The chain links TRBV28 to TRBJ2-7; the D gene is possibly TRBD1 (6 bases). Germline V gene sequence: CDR1 MDHEN, CDR2 SYDVKM. The CDR3 runs to 13 residues. Between the trimmed V and J ends, which lost 5 bases and 6 bases, there was a span of 14 bases. CDR3 in amino acids: CASSPGQTTEQYF. The CDR3 region has the DNA TGTGCCAGCAGTCCGGGACAAACGACCGAGCAGTACTTC.